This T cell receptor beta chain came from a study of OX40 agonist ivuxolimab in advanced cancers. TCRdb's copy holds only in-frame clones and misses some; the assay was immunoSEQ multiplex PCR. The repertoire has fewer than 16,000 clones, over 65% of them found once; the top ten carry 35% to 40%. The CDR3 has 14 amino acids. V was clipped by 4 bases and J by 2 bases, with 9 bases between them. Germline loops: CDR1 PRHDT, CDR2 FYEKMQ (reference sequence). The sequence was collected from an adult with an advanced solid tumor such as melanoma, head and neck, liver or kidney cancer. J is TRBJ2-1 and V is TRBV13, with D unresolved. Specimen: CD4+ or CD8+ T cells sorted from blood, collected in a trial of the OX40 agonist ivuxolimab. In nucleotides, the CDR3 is TGTGCCAGCAGCTCGTTCCAGGCCTACAATGAGCAGTTCTTC. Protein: CASSSFQAYNEQFF.